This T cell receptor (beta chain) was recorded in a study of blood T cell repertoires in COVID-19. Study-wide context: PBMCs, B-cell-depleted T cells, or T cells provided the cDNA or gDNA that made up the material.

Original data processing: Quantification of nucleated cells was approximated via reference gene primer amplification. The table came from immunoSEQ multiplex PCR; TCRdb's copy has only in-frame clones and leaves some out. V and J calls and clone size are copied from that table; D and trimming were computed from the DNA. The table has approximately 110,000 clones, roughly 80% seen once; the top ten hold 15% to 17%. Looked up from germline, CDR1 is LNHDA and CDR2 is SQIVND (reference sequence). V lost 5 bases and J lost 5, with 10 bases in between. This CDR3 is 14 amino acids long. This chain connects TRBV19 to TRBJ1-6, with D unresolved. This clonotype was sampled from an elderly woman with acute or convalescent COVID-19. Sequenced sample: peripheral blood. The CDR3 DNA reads TGTGCCAGTAGTTACCTCGGGGATAATTCACCCCTCCACTTT. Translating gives CASSYLGDNSPLHF.